This T cell receptor (beta chain) was sequenced in a study of T cell responses to AZD1222 COVID-19 vaccine. To note about this clone: Its antigen is as yet unknown.

Germline loops: CDR1 KGHSH, CDR2 LQKENI. CDR3 length: 15 residues. Deletions cut 3 bases from V and 2 bases from J, with 8 bases between. Overall study results and limits: Donors skewed white British and female; clonal diversity was possibly underestimated.

This table comes from immunoSEQ multiplex PCR, and its TCRdb copy is limited to in-frame clones, with some not included. Among 150,000 to 200,000 clones listed, 88% were seen once. The chain recombines TRBV18 with TRBJ1-6; no clear D gene. The TCR originated in an adult in good health. This specimen consisted of peripheral blood, obtained on day 0 of AZD1222 vaccination. The CDR3, as DNA: TGTGCCAGCTCACCCGGACGCGCCTATAATTCACCCCTCCACTTT. This translates into CASSPGRAYNSPLHF.